The next 6 T cell receptor beta chains were all read from a single sample in a study of shared clonotypes between healthy human individuals. Repertoires were generated with immunoSEQ multiplex PCR, while TCRdb's copy carries only in-frame clones and drops some. The repertoire consists of about 2.1 million clones, with about 93% occurring once and the leading ten covering more than 1.5%. Naive CD8 isolation took CD45RO-negative cells positively selected for CCR7 and excluded terminally differentiated effector memory CD45RA+ cells. The specimen was naive CD8+ T cells from PBMCs. The receptors derive from a man younger than 35 in good health. Some clones in this sample may be carry-over from other donors' samples.

V gene TRBV7-9 combines with J gene TRBJ2-1; 8 bases align to TRBD2. The germline V gene encodes CDR1 SEHNR and CDR2 FQNEAQ (reference sequence). V lost 6 bases, J lost 5 bases, and 9 bases stayed unmatched. The CDR3 has 15 amino acids. The CDR3 spells CASSLSGIPHNEQFF. CDR3 bases: TGTGCCAGCAGTCTTAGCGGGATCCCCCACAATGAGCAGTTCTTC.

The chain recombines TRBV27 with TRBJ2-7; maybe TRBD1 (6 bases). The germline V and J ends were trimmed by 2 bases and 5 bases, with 13 bases remaining between them. The CDR3 covers 14 residues. From germline, CDR1 is MNHEY and CDR2 SMNVEV (reference sequence). The CDR3 DNA sequence: TGTGCCAGCAGTTTAACCGGGACATTCAACGAGCAGTACTTC. This encodes CASSLTGTFNEQYF.

This chain links TRBV10-3 with TRBJ2-7; D might be TRBD1 (6 bases). Between the trimmed V and J ends, which lost 0 bases and 2 bases, there was a span of 17 bases. Germline V gives CDR1 ENHRY, CDR2 SYGVKD. The CDR3 has 17 residues. The CDR3 nucleotides are TGTGCCATCAGTGAGTCTTCAGACAGGTATATCCCCTACGAGCAGTACTTC. This gives the protein CAISESSDRYIPYEQYF.

The V call is TRBV10-3, the J call TRBJ1-5, with D uncertain. This CDR3 comprises 13 residues. The germline CDR1 and CDR2 sequences are ENHRY and SYGVKD. Trimming pared 2 bases from V and 6 bases from J, leaving 8 bases between. CDR3 in amino acids: CAISEDGRQPQHF. Written as DNA, the CDR3 is TGTGCCATCAGTGAGGACGGCCGTCAGCCCCAGCATTTT.

The chain couples TRBV25-1 to TRBJ2-1; unclear D gene. The CDR3 covers 16 residues. Trimming took off 3 bases at V and 2 bases at J, with 14 bases between the two ends. Germline V CDR1 and CDR2: MGHDK, SYGVNS. The CDR3 sequence: CASSDRAAFPYNEQFF. Written as DNA, the CDR3 is TGTGCCAGCAGTGATCGGGCAGCGTTTCCCTACAATGAGCAGTTCTTC.

The chain combines TRBV7-3 with TRBJ1-1, with unresolved D. This CDR3 region has 15 residues. V was clipped by 1 base and J by 4 bases, with 13 bases between them. Per the germline V gene, CDR1 is SGHTA and CDR2 is FQGTGA. CDR3 nucleotide sequence: TGTGCCAGCAGCTTAATTTTCGGGATCGCCACTGAAGCTTTCTTT. Translated, it gives CASSLIFGIATEAFF.